These 2 T cell receptor beta chains came from one sample sequenced in a study of T cells after yellow fever vaccination. In TCRdb, the 5' RACE reads were re-called with MiXCR into one record per CDR3 protein. The repertoire has around 600,000 distinct CDR3 sequences, 12% of them found once; the top ten carry 15%. This material consisted of PBMCs, taken on the day of the yellow fever booster vaccination. The receptors stem from a young man who received the YFV17D yellow fever vaccine.

The chain is built from TRBV24-1 and TRBJ2-3; 7 bases are shared with TRBD2. Unmatched junction bases numbered 11, after V lost 4 bases and J lost 5 bases. The CDR3 consists of 16 residues. The V gene's germline CDR1 is KGHDR and CDR2 SFDVKD. Here the CDR3 reads CATSDRTRTKGDTQYF. CDR3 coding DNA: TGTGCCACCAGTGACAGGACTAGGACCAAGGGAGATACGCAGTATTTT.

The chain recombines TRBV24-1 with TRBJ2-5; D perhaps matches TRBD2 (5 bases). The germline V and J ends were trimmed by 2 bases and 10 bases, with 7 bases remaining between them. This CDR3 comprises 11 residues. Germline V gene sequence: CDR1 KGHDR, CDR2 SFDVKD. As DNA, the CDR3 is TGTGCCACCAGTGATTATCGGGGCCAGTACTTC. This codes for CATSDYRGQYF.